Listed below are T cell receptor beta chains from one sample, sequenced in a study of Graves' ophthalmopathy and Graves' hyperthyroidism. TCRdb processed the multiplex PCR reads anew with MiXCR; each CDR3 protein has one entry. This table holds 500,000 to 800,000 distinct CDR3 sequences, about two fifths found once. The sequenced sample consisted of peripheral blood. Receptor source: an adult man with Graves' ophthalmopathy. Both conserved end residues are part of each CDR3. Each record gives: clone size, D gene, CDR3 length, V gene, J gene, CDR3 protein, CDR3 DNA. A D gene is named only where the DNA matches it firmly. Not all rows give a size; the values are once, few, many and, for expanded clones, a class.

.,.,17,TRBV7-2,TRBJ2-5,CASSLLAGLGNQETQYF,TGTGCCAGCAGCTTACTGGCAGGGTTGGGGAATCAAGAGACCCAGTACTTC
.,.,15,TRBV25-1,TRBJ1-4,CASSYSATPGEKLFF,TGTGCCAGCAGTTACTCGGCGACTCCGGGTGAAAAACTGTTTTTT
many,.,15,TRBV7-9,TRBJ1-5,CASSRNGRSNQPQHF,TGTGCCAGCAGCCGGAATGGCAGGTCAAATCAGCCCCAGCATTTT
many,.,13,TRBV25-1,TRBJ2-7,CASSSRWGHEQYF,TGTGCCAGCAGTTCGAGGTGGGGCCACGAGCAGTACTTC
many,.,16,TRBV4-1,TRBJ2-7,CASSQDFTGRSSEQYF,TGCGCCAGCAGCCAAGATTTCACAGGGAGGTCCTCCGAGCAGTACTTC
many,.,15,TRBV10-3,TRBJ2-7,CAISESGSDYYEQYF,TGTGCCATCAGTGAGTCGGGCAGCGACTACTACGAGCAGTACTTC
many,.,14,TRBV9,TRBJ1-1,CASSVVERNTEAFF,TGTGCCAGCAGCGTAGTAGAAAGGAACACTGAAGCTTTCTTT
many,.,15,TRBV7-9,TRBJ1-2,CASSFEGARGYGYTF,TGTGCCAGCAGCTTCGAGGGAGCTCGCGGCTATGGCTACACCTTC
.,.,13,TRBV20-1,TRBJ2-3,CSARAGSTDTQYF,TGCAGTGCTAGAGCGGGGAGCACGGATACGCAGTATTTT
many,.,14,TRBV2,TRBJ1-1,CASRPGQLNPEAFF,TGTGCCAGCAGGCCAGGACAGCTTAACCCTGAAGCTTTCTTT
once,TRBD1,13,TRBV12-3/TRBV12-4,TRBJ1-4,CASSERTGLKLFF,TGTGCCAGCAGTGAAAGGACAGGGTTGAAACTGTTTTTT
many,.,15,TRBV2,TRBJ1-5,CASAPTGGSRQPQHF,TGTGCCAGTGCTCCCACGGGGGGGTCCAGGCAGCCCCAGCATTTT
.,TRBD2,17,TRBV7-2,TRBJ2-7,CASSLAGRSGRPYEQYF,TGTGCCAGCAGCTTAGCTGGGAGGAGCGGGAGGCCATACGAGCAGTACTTC
.,.,13,TRBV11-1,TRBJ2-2,CASSFGLGGELFF,TGTGCCAGCAGCTTTGGATTGGGCGGGGAGCTGTTTTTT
many,.,15,TRBV7-8,TRBJ1-5,CASSPRGASNQPQHF,TGTGCCAGCAGCCCCCGGGGGGCCAGCAATCAGCCCCAGCATTTT
many,.,18,TRBV12-3/TRBV12-4,TRBJ2-6,CASSLGPWVASGANVLTF,TGTGCCAGCAGCTTAGGACCGTGGGTCGCCTCTGGGGCCAACGTCCTGACTTTC
.,TRBD2,18,TRBV28,TRBJ2-2,CASSSIDILAGGSGELFF,TGTGCCAGCAGTTCCATCGACATTCTAGCGGGAGGATCCGGGGAGCTGTTTTTT
many,.,11,TRBV25-1,TRBJ2-7,CASTGRDEQYF,TGTGCCAGCACCGGCAGGGACGAGCAGTACTTC
.,.,12,TRBV19,TRBJ2-1,CASSIGELGQFF,TGTGCCAGTAGTATAGGAGAACTCGGGCAGTTCTTC
many,TRBD1,14,TRBV19,TRBJ1-2,CASSEGQLDYGYTF,TGTGCCAGTAGTGAGGGACAGCTTGACTATGGCTACACCTTC
.,.,12,TRBV2,TRBJ1-5,CASGDYQETQHF,TGTGCCAGCGGGGACTACCAAGAGACCCAGCATTTT
few,TRBD1,15,TRBV12-3/TRBV12-4,TRBJ1-2,CASSFKGQGSSGYTF,TGTGCCAGCAGTTTTAAAGGACAGGGCTCCTCTGGCTACACCTTC